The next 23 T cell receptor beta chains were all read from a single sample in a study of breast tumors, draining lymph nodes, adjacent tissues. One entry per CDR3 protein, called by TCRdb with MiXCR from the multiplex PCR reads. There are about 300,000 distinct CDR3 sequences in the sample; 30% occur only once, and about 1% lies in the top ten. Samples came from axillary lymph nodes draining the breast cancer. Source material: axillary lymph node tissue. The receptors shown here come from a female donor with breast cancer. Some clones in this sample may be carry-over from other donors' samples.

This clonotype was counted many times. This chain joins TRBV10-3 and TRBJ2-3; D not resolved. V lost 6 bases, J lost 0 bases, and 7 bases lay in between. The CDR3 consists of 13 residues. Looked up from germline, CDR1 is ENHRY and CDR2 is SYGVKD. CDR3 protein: CAISGSSTDTQYF. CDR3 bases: TGTGCCATCAGCGGCTCTAGCACAGATACGCAGTATTTT.

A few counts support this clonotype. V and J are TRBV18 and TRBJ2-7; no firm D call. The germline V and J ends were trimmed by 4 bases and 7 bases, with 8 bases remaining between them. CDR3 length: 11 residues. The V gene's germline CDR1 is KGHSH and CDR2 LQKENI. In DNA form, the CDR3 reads TGTGCCAGCTCACTCGGAATAGAGCAGTACTTC. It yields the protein CASSLGIEQYF.

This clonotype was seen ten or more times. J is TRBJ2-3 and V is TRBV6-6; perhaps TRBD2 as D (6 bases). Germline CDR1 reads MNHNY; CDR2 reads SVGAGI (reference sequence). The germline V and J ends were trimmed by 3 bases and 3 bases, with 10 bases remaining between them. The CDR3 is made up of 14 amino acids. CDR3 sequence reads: CASSYAGSTDTQYF. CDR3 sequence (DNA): TGTGCCAGCAGTTATGCGGGATCAACAGATACGCAGTATTTT.

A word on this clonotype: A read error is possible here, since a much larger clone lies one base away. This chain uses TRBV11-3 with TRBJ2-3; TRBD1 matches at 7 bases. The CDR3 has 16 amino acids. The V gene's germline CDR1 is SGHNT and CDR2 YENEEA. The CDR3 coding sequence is TGTGCCAGCAGCTTATTTGGGATGAAGGGGACAGATACGAAGTATTTT. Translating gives CASSLFGMKGTDTKYF.

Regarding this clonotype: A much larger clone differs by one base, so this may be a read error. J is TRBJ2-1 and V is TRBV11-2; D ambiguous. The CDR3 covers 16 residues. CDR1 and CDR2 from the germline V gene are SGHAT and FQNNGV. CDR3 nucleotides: TGTGCCAGCAGCTTAGATCGGAGTCCCAACTACAATGAGCAGCTCTTC. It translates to CASSLDRSPNYNEQLF.

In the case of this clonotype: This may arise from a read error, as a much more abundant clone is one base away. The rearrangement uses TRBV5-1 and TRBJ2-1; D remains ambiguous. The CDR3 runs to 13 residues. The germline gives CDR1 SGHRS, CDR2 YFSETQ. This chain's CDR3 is CASSSGTSDDQFF. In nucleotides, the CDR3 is TGCGCCAGCAGCTCCGGTACCAGCGATGACCAGTTCTTC.

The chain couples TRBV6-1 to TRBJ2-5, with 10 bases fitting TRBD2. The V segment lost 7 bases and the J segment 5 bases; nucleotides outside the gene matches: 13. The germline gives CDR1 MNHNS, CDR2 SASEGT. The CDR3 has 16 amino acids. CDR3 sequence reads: CASTYTLAGDWETQYF. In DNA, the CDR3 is TGTGCCAGCACTTACACCCTAGCGGGAGACTGGGAGACCCAGTACTTC.

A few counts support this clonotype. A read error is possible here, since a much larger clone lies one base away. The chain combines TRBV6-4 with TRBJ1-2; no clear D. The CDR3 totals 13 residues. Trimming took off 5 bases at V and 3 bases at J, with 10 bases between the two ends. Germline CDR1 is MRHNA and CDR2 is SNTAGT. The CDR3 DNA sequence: TGTGCCAGCAGTCACCCTACCCACTATGGCTACACCTTC. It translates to CASSHPTHYGYTF.

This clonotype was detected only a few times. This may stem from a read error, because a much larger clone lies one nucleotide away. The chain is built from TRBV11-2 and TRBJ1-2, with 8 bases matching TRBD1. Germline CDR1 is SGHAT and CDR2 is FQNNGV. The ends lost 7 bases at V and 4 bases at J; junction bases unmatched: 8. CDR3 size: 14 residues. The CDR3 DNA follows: TGTGCCAGCACCGTTTCAGGGGGCGCCTATGGCTACACCTTC. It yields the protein CASTVSGGAYGYTF. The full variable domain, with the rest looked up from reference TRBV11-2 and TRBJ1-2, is EAGVAQSPRYKIIEKRQSVAFWCNPISGHATLYWYQQILGQGPKLLIQFQNNGVVDDSQLPKDRFSAERLKGVDSTLKIQPAKLEDSAVYLCASTVSGGAYGYTFGSGTRLTVV.

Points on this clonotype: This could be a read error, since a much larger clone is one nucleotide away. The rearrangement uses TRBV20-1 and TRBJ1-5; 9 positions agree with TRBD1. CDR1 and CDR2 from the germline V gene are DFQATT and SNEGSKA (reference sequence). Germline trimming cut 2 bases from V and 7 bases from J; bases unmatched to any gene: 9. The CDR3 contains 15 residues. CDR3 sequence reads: CSARITGGAAQPQHF. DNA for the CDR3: TGCAGTGCTAGAATAACAGGGGGCGCGGCGCAGCCCCAGCATTTT.

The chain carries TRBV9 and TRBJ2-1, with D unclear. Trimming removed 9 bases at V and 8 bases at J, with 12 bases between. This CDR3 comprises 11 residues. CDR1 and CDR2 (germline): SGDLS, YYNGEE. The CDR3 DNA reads TGTGCCAACCTGTCGTCGCATGAGCAGTTCTTC. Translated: CANLSSHEQFF.

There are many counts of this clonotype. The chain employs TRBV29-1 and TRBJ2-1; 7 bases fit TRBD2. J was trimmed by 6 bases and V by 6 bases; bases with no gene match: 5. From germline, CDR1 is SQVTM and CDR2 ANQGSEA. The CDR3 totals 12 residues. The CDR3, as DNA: TGCAGCGTAGTTACTAGCGTCAATGAGCAGTTCTTC. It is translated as CSVVTSVNEQFF.

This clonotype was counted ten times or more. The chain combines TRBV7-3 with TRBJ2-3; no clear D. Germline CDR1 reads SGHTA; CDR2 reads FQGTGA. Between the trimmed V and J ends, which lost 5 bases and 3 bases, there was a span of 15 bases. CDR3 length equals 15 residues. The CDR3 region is CASSRGQSLTDTQYF. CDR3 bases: TGTGCCAGCAGCCGTGGGCAGTCACTAACAGATACGCAGTATTTT.

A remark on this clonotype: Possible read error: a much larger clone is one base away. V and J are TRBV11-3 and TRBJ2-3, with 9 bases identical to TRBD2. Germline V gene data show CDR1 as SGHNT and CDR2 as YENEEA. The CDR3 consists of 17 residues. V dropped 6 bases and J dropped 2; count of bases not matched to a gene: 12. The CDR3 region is CASSKREAAFATDTQYF. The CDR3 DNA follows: TGTGCCAGCAGTAAGCGGGAGGCGGCATTCGCCACAGATACGCAGTATTTT.

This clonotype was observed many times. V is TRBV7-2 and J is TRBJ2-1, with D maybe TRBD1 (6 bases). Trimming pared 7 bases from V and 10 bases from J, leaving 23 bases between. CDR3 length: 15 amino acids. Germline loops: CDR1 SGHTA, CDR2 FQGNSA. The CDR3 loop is CASNKGDMRIMEQFF. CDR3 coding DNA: TGTGCCAGCAATAAGGGGGACATGCGAATCATGGAGCAGTTCTTC.

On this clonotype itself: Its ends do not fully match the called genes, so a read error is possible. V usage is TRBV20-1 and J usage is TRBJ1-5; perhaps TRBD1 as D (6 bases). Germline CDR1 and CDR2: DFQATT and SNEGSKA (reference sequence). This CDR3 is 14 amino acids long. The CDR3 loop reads CSACMTGGNPPQHF. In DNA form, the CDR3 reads TGCAGTGCTTGTATGACAGGCGGCAATCCGCCCCAGCATTTT.

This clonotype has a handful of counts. DNA of the CDR3: TGTGCCAGCAGCAAGGAACCCCGGGCTGAAGCTTTCTTT. Protein: CASSKEPRAEAFF. The rearrangement joins TRBV7-9 to TRBJ1-1; no clear D. The V gene's germline CDR1 is SEHNR and CDR2 FQNEAQ (reference sequence). Trimming cost V 5 bases and J 6 bases, with 13 bases left between them. CDR3 length: 13 residues.

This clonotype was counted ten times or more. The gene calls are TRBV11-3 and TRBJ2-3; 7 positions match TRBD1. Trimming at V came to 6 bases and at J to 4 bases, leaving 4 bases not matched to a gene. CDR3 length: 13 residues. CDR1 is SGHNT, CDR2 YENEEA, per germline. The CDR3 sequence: CASSHTGADTQYF. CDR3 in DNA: TGTGCCAGCAGTCATACAGGGGCAGATACGCAGTATTTT. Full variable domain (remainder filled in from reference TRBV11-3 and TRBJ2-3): EAGVVQSPRYKIIEKKQPVAFWCNPISGHNTLYWYLQNLGQGPELLIRYENEEAVDDSQLPKDRFSAERLKGVDSTLKIQPAELGDSAVYLCASSHTGADTQYFGPGTRLTVL.

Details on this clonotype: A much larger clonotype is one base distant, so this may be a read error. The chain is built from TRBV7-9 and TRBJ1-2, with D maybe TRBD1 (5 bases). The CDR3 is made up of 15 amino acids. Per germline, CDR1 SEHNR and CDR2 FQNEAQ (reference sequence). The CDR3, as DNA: TGTGCCAGCAGCTTAGAAGGGGAACTTAACTATGGCTACCCCTTC. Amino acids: CASSLEGELNYGYPF.

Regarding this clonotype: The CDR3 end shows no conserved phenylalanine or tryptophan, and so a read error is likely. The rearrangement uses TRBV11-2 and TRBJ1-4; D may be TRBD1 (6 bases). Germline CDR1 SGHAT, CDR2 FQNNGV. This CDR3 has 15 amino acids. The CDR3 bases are TGTGCTAGCAGCTTAGATGCGGGGGCGGGTGAAAAACTGTTTTTG. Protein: CASSLDAGAGEKLFL.

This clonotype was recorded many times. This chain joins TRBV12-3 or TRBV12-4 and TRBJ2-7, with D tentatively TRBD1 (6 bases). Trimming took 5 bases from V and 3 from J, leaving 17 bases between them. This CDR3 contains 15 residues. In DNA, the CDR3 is TGTGCCAGCAGTATCGGGCCAGGGGACGGCTACGAGCAGTACTTC. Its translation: CASSIGPGDGYEQYF.

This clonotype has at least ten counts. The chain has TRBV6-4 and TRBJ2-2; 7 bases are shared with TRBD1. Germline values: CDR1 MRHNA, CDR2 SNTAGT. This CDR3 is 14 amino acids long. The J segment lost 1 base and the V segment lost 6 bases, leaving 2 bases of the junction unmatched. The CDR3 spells CASSRQGNTGELFF. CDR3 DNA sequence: TGTGCCAGCAGCCGACAGGGGAACACCGGGGAGCTGTTTTTT.

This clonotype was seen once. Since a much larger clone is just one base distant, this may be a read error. The CDR3 DNA sequence: TGTGCCAGCAGTATTGCGGGCAGGGACTACGAGCAGTACTTC. Translated: CASSIAGRDYEQYF. This sequence joins TRBV25-1 and TRBJ2-7; D is perhaps TRBD1 or TRBD2 (5 bases each). The V gene's germline CDR1 is MGHDK and CDR2 SYGVNS. CDR3 size: 14 residues. V lost 5 bases to trimming and J lost 3 bases, with 14 bases between them.